Listed below are T cell receptor beta chains from one sample, sequenced in a study of cytomegalovirus exposure and HLA in healthy donors. Sequencing used immunoSEQ multiplex PCR; TCRdb keeps in-frame clones, though not all of them. The table includes 50,000 to 60,000 clones, more than 60% detected once. Sequenced sample: PBMCs. The receptor source for this set is a woman in her thirties or forties in good health and CMV-seropositive. Both conserved end residues are part of each CDR3. The D gene is left open where the match is weak. Rows may omit the clone size; those that give it use once, few, many or a size class.

j_call: TRBJ1-1; clone_size: NA; d_call: NA; v_call: TRBV6-1; cdr3_nt: TGTGCCAGCAGTGAAAGATTCGGGGGAAACACTGAAGCTTTCTTT; cdr3_aa: CASSERFGGNTEAFF
j_call: TRBJ1-1; clone_size: NA; d_call: NA; v_call: TRBV5-1; cdr3_nt: TGCGCCAGCAGCTTGGTCCAGGGGCTGAACACTGAAGCTTTCTTT; cdr3_aa: CASSLVQGLNTEAFF
j_call: TRBJ1-4; clone_size: NA; d_call: TRBD1; v_call: TRBV29-1; cdr3_nt: TGCAGCGTTAAGCGGGACAGGGATGAAAAACTGTTTTTT; cdr3_aa: CSVKRDRDEKLFF
j_call: TRBJ1-6; clone_size: NA; d_call: NA; v_call: TRBV19; cdr3_nt: TGTGCCAGTATAGGGGACATCCGTAGGGGTTCACCCCTCCACTTT; cdr3_aa: CASIGDIRRGSPLHF
j_call: TRBJ2-7; clone_size: NA; d_call: NA; v_call: TRBV20-1; cdr3_nt: TGCAGTGCTGACGGGTACAACGAGCAGTACTTC; cdr3_aa: CSADGYNEQYF
j_call: TRBJ2-7; clone_size: NA; d_call: NA; v_call: TRBV7-9; cdr3_nt: TGTGCCAGCAGCTTATACAGGGAGGGTCACGAGCAGTACTTC; cdr3_aa: CASSLYREGHEQYF
j_call: TRBJ2-5; clone_size: once; d_call: NA; v_call: TRBV9; cdr3_nt: TGTGCCAGCTCTGAGACCCAGTACTTC; cdr3_aa: CASSETQYF
j_call: TRBJ2-1; clone_size: NA; d_call: TRBD1; v_call: TRBV9; cdr3_nt: TGTGCCAGCACCGTTAGGCGGGGCAGGGGGCATGAGCAGTTCTTC; cdr3_aa: CASTVRRGRGHEQFF
j_call: TRBJ1-5; clone_size: few; d_call: TRBD1; v_call: TRBV6-1; cdr3_nt: TGTGCCAGCAGACAGGGGGTTCAGCCCCAGCATTTT; cdr3_aa: CASRQGVQPQHF
j_call: TRBJ2-5; clone_size: NA; d_call: NA; v_call: TRBV15; cdr3_nt: TGTGCCACCAGCGGGACTGCCCGGGAGACCCAGTACTTC; cdr3_aa: CATSGTARETQYF
j_call: TRBJ2-7; clone_size: NA; d_call: TRBD1; v_call: TRBV5-1; cdr3_nt: TGCGCCAGCGCTCCTGGGGACAGGGCCCACGAGCAGTACTTC; cdr3_aa: CASAPGDRAHEQYF
j_call: TRBJ1-1; clone_size: NA; d_call: NA; v_call: TRBV30; cdr3_nt: TGTGCCTGGAGATCGGGGGGGGCCCAGACTGAAGCTTTCTTT; cdr3_aa: CAWRSGGAQTEAFF
j_call: TRBJ2-2; clone_size: NA; d_call: NA; v_call: TRBV7-3; cdr3_nt: TGTGCCAGCAGCTTAGGCAGATACGACACCGGGGAGCTGTTTTTT; cdr3_aa: CASSLGRYDTGELFF
j_call: TRBJ1-3; clone_size: NA; d_call: NA; v_call: TRBV7-2; cdr3_nt: TGTGCCAGCAGCTTAAGTACGGTTGGAAACACCATATATTTT; cdr3_aa: CASSLSTVGNTIYF
j_call: TRBJ2-7; clone_size: NA; d_call: NA; v_call: TRBV4-3; cdr3_nt: TGCGCCAGCAGCCAAGAGCAGTTGCGGGGCGAGCAGTACTTC; cdr3_aa: CASSQEQLRGEQYF
j_call: TRBJ1-5; clone_size: once; d_call: NA; v_call: TRBV6-1; cdr3_nt: TGTGCCAGCACCCCGACTAGCTATCAGCCCCAGCATTTT; cdr3_aa: CASTPTSYQPQHF
j_call: TRBJ1-1; clone_size: NA; d_call: NA; v_call: TRBV13; cdr3_nt: TGTGCCAGCAGCTCTGGGGAGTCTTTGAACACTGAAGCTTTCTTT; cdr3_aa: CASSSGESLNTEAFF
j_call: TRBJ1-5; clone_size: NA; d_call: TRBD1; v_call: TRBV28; cdr3_nt: TGTGCCAGCAGCCCGGGACAGGGTACCCAGCCCCAGCATTTT; cdr3_aa: CASSPGQGTQPQHF
j_call: TRBJ2-3; clone_size: few; d_call: NA; v_call: TRBV6-6; cdr3_nt: TGTGCCAGCACTAAGGCCAGGACAGATACGCAGTATTTT; cdr3_aa: CASTKARTDTQYF
j_call: TRBJ1-1; clone_size: NA; d_call: TRBD1; v_call: TRBV5-8; cdr3_nt: TGTGCCAGCAGCTTGGGTACAGGGGTCGCCGGTACTGAAGCTTTCTTT; cdr3_aa: CASSLGTGVAGTEAFF
j_call: TRBJ1-4; clone_size: NA; d_call: TRBD1; v_call: TRBV9; cdr3_nt: TGTGCCAGCAGCGGGACAGGAAATGAAAAACTGTTTTTT; cdr3_aa: CASSGTGNEKLFF
j_call: TRBJ1-1; clone_size: NA; d_call: NA; v_call: TRBV2; cdr3_nt: TGTGCCAGCAGTGAGGTAGGGGCGACTGAAGCTTTCTTT; cdr3_aa: CASSEVGATEAFF
j_call: TRBJ2-1; clone_size: NA; d_call: NA; v_call: TRBV7-8; cdr3_nt: TGTGCCAGCAGCTTAGCGATCATTGACAGGTTCTTCAATGAGCAGTTCTTC; cdr3_aa: CASSLAIIDRFFNEQFF
j_call: TRBJ1-4; clone_size: NA; d_call: NA; v_call: TRBV18; cdr3_nt: TGTGCCAGCTCCCCGACAGCGACTAATGAAAAACTGTTTTTT; cdr3_aa: CASSPTATNEKLFF
j_call: TRBJ2-1; clone_size: NA; d_call: TRBD2; v_call: TRBV7-9; cdr3_nt: TGTGCCAGCAGCCGAGGAGCGGGGGCGCCCAATGAGCAGTTCTTC; cdr3_aa: CASSRGAGAPNEQFF
j_call: TRBJ1-5; clone_size: NA; d_call: NA; v_call: TRBV10-3; cdr3_nt: TGTGCCATCGCTCCGGGAGGGGGGACAACGCCGGGGACGAGGCCCCAGCATTTT; cdr3_aa: CAIAPGGGTTPGTRPQHF
j_call: TRBJ2-7; clone_size: NA; d_call: NA; v_call: TRBV5-6; cdr3_nt: TGTGCCAGCAGCTTGGGTTCGGGGTACTACGAGCAGTACTTC; cdr3_aa: CASSLGSGYYEQYF
j_call: TRBJ1-3; clone_size: few; d_call: NA; v_call: TRBV14; cdr3_nt: TGTGCCAGCAGCCATGGAGTTCCACTCTCTGGAAACACCATATATTTT; cdr3_aa: CASSHGVPLSGNTIYF
j_call: TRBJ1-2; clone_size: NA; d_call: NA; v_call: TRBV5-1; cdr3_nt: TGCGCCAGCAGCTTCGCAGGGGATGGCTACACCTTC; cdr3_aa: CASSFAGDGYTF
j_call: TRBJ2-5; clone_size: few; d_call: NA; v_call: TRBV5-1; cdr3_nt: TGCGCCAGCAGCTCCTCACTAGGACAAGAGACCCAGTACTTC; cdr3_aa: CASSSSLGQETQYF
j_call: TRBJ2-7; clone_size: NA; d_call: TRBD2; v_call: TRBV6-5; cdr3_nt: TGTGCCAGCAGTTACAGGGAGGGGTACTTC; cdr3_aa: CASSYREGYF
j_call: TRBJ1-4; clone_size: NA; d_call: NA; v_call: TRBV6-5; cdr3_nt: TGTGCCAGCAGTTCTGGTTACCAACTTAATGAAAAACTGTTTTTT; cdr3_aa: CASSSGYQLNEKLFF
j_call: TRBJ1-1; clone_size: NA; d_call: NA; v_call: TRBV6-5; cdr3_nt: TGTGCCAGCAGTTTCGGAGTGGTGAACACTGAAGCTTTCTTT; cdr3_aa: CASSFGVVNTEAFF
j_call: TRBJ1-1; clone_size: few; d_call: NA; v_call: TRBV7-8; cdr3_nt: TGTGCCAGCAGCTCAACAGGGACATCTGAAGCTTTCTTT; cdr3_aa: CASSSTGTSEAFF
j_call: TRBJ1-5; clone_size: NA; d_call: TRBD1; v_call: TRBV10-3; cdr3_nt: TGTGCCATCAGTGAGAGGGGACAGGACCTCAATCAGCCCCAGCATTTT; cdr3_aa: CAISERGQDLNQPQHF
j_call: TRBJ2-7; clone_size: NA; d_call: NA; v_call: TRBV6-6; cdr3_nt: TGTGCCAGCAGTTATGGGCCACGCGCCGAGCAGTACTTC; cdr3_aa: CASSYGPRAEQYF
j_call: TRBJ1-5; clone_size: NA; d_call: TRBD1; v_call: TRBV7-9; cdr3_nt: TGTGCCAGCAGCTTTACAGGGGTCGGTCAGCCCCAGCATTTT; cdr3_aa: CASSFTGVGQPQHF
j_call: TRBJ2-2; clone_size: NA; d_call: TRBD1; v_call: TRBV2; cdr3_nt: TGTGCCAGCAGGAGAGGGACAGCGAACACCGGGGAGCTGTTTTTT; cdr3_aa: CASRRGTANTGELFF
j_call: TRBJ2-3; clone_size: NA; d_call: NA; v_call: TRBV28; cdr3_nt: TGTGCCAGCAGTTCCGGAGCGTCCACAGATACGCAGTATTTT; cdr3_aa: CASSSGASTDTQYF
j_call: TRBJ1-5; clone_size: few; d_call: TRBD1; v_call: TRBV19; cdr3_nt: TGTGCCAGTAGTATAGATGGGACAGGGAGGCAGCCCCAGCATTTT; cdr3_aa: CASSIDGTGRQPQHF
j_call: TRBJ2-7; clone_size: NA; d_call: TRBD1; v_call: TRBV27; cdr3_nt: TGTGCCAGCAGTCAGGGGGAACTTCTCTACGAGCAGTACTTC; cdr3_aa: CASSQGELLYEQYF
j_call: TRBJ1-1; clone_size: NA; d_call: NA; v_call: TRBV4-1; cdr3_nt: TGCGCCAGCAGCCAAGGCCCGGGAATAGGAGCTTTCTTT; cdr3_aa: CASSQGPGIGAFF
j_call: TRBJ2-6; clone_size: NA; d_call: NA; v_call: TRBV30; cdr3_nt: TGTGCCTGGAGTGTAAGGGACACCTTCTTCTCTGGGGCCAACGTCCTGACTTTC; cdr3_aa: CAWSVRDTFFSGANVLTF
j_call: TRBJ2-5; clone_size: NA; d_call: TRBD1; v_call: TRBV7-2; cdr3_nt: TGTGCCAGCAGCTTAGGGGGACAGGCCAGGGGCGAGACCCAGTACTTC; cdr3_aa: CASSLGGQARGETQYF
j_call: TRBJ2-1; clone_size: few; d_call: NA; v_call: TRBV28; cdr3_nt: TGTGCCAGCAGTTTATATTCGGGGCGCGGGGATGAGCAGTTCTTC; cdr3_aa: CASSLYSGRGDEQFF
j_call: TRBJ1-3; clone_size: NA; d_call: TRBD1; v_call: TRBV9; cdr3_nt: TGTGCCAGCAGCGTAGCCACAGGGGGAGGAAACACCATATATTTT; cdr3_aa: CASSVATGGGNTIYF
j_call: TRBJ2-3; clone_size: once; d_call: NA; v_call: TRBV25-1; cdr3_nt: TGTGCCAGCACTAAGTCTACGGGGGAGACAGATACGCAGTATTTT; cdr3_aa: CASTKSTGETDTQYF
j_call: TRBJ1-2; clone_size: few; d_call: NA; v_call: TRBV29-1; cdr3_nt: TGCAGCGTCGGAGCGGACCCCTATGGCTACACCTTC; cdr3_aa: CSVGADPYGYTF
j_call: TRBJ1-1; clone_size: once; d_call: NA; v_call: TRBV6-5; cdr3_nt: TGTGCCAGCAGTTACCAGGGGAAGAACACTGAAGCTTTCTTT; cdr3_aa: CASSYQGKNTEAFF
j_call: TRBJ1-1; clone_size: NA; d_call: NA; v_call: TRBV29-1; cdr3_nt: TGCAGCGTTGGAGGAGACGGGGACTTGAACACTGAAGCTTTCTTT; cdr3_aa: CSVGGDGDLNTEAFF
j_call: TRBJ1-6; clone_size: NA; d_call: NA; v_call: TRBV9; cdr3_nt: TGTGCCAGCAGCGACGACCACAGCTCCTATAATTCACCCCTCCACTTT; cdr3_aa: CASSDDHSSYNSPLHF
j_call: TRBJ1-1; clone_size: NA; d_call: TRBD1; v_call: TRBV6-4; cdr3_nt: TGTGCCAGCAGTCCCGAACAGGGGTTCGGAGCTTTCTTT; cdr3_aa: CASSPEQGFGAFF
j_call: TRBJ1-5; clone_size: NA; d_call: TRBD1; v_call: TRBV11-2; cdr3_nt: TGTGCCAGCAGCTTGAGACAGGGGGAGCCCCAGCATTTT; cdr3_aa: CASSLRQGEPQHF
j_call: TRBJ2-1; clone_size: NA; d_call: NA; v_call: TRBV25-1; cdr3_nt: TGTGCCAGCAGTGCTCTAGCGCCGTCTGGGGAGTTCTTC; cdr3_aa: CASSALAPSGEFF
j_call: TRBJ1-3; clone_size: NA; d_call: NA; v_call: TRBV5-1; cdr3_nt: TGCGCCAGCAGCTTTACAGGGTACGGAAACACCATATATTTT; cdr3_aa: CASSFTGYGNTIYF